Shown below are 15 T cell receptor beta chains from a single sample sequenced in a study of T cell responses to AZD1222 COVID-19 vaccine (dated by TCRdb to about 2021). What the time point label conveys for this sample: baseline before first vaccination. Sample treatment or condition, as interpreted from the label and publication: meningococcal conjugate vaccine given as trial control. Libraries were prepared through the immunoSEQ multiplex PCR assay. TCRdb re-hosts the immuneACCESS table, in-frame sequences only. Its copies lack some clones; in the studies checked, an unresolved V gene accounts for under half of them, and the cause for the rest is not known. The sample data list 150,000 to 200,000 clones, and approximately 87% of these were observed just once. The ten largest clones capture 2.5% to 3% of the sample. Sample: peripheral blood, taken on day 0 of MenACWY control vaccination. The receptors derive from an adult in good health.

The genes are TRBV5-1 and TRBJ2-5, with a weak D call TRBD2 (5 bases). CDR1 and CDR2 (germline): SGHRS, YFSETQ. Trimming stripped 0 bases from V and 3 bases from J, with 12 bases between. CDR3 size: 15 residues. In DNA, the CDR3 is TGCGCCAGCAGCTTGGCCGAGAGAGCGGAAGAGACCCAGTACTTC. Protein: CASSLAERAEETQYF.

The J gene is TRBJ2-3, the V gene TRBV5-6, with D maybe TRBD1 (5 bases). CDR1 is SGHDT and CDR2 is YYEEEE in the germline V gene. V was pared by 0 bases and J by 0 bases, with 8 bases between. This CDR3 is 15 amino acids long. CDR3 amino acids: CASSLVRGSTDTQYF. The CDR3 DNA follows: TGTGCCAGCAGCTTGGTTAGGGGTAGCACAGATACGCAGTATTTT.

V gene TRBV6-5 combines with J gene TRBJ1-1; D ambiguous. This CDR3 contains 14 residues. Germline V gives CDR1 MNHEY, CDR2 SVGAGI. V was cut by 7 bases and J by 6 bases, with 18 bases left in between. The DNA for the CDR3 is TGTGCCAGCACCCCCACCGCTGGGCGGGCTGAAGCTTTCTTT. Amino acids: CASTPTAGRAEAFF.

CDR3 region: CASSLQLAREQFF. For the CDR3, the DNA is TGTGCCAGCAGCCTACAATTAGCCCGTGAGCAGTTCTTC. The chain joins TRBV5-6 to TRBJ2-1; D gene uncertain. The CDR3 contains 13 residues. With 4 bases removed from V and 9 bases from J, the gap between germline ends came to 14 bases. The germline gives CDR1 SGHDT, CDR2 YYEEEE.

The chain uses TRBV19 and TRBJ1-6; TRBD1 matches at 9 bases. CDR1 and CDR2 (germline): LNHDA, SQIVND (reference sequence). Germline trimming cut 6 bases from V and 10 bases from J; bases unmatched to any gene: 7. There are 14 residues in the CDR3. CDR3 sequence reads: CASSDTGGRSPLHF. As DNA, the CDR3 is TGTGCCAGTAGCGATACAGGGGGCAGGTCACCCCTCCACTTT. The full variable domain, completed using reference TRBV19 and TRBJ1-6, is DGGITQSPKYLFRKEGQNVTLSCEQNLNHDAMYWYRQDPGQGLRLIYYSQIVNDFQKGDIAEGYSVSREKKESFPLTVTSAQKNPTAFYLCASSDTGGRSPLHFGNGTRLTVT.

V is TRBV7-3 and J is TRBJ2-3; either TRBD1 or TRBD2 may supply D (6 bases each). The germline V gene has CDR1 SGHTA and CDR2 FQGTGA. This CDR3 has 14 residues. With 5 bases removed from V and 2 bases from J, the gap between germline ends came to 11 bases. This CDR3 reads CASSDGGLTDTQYF. The CDR3 region has the DNA TGTGCCAGCAGCGACGGGGGCCTCACAGATACGCAGTATTTT.

This chain joins TRBV21-1 and TRBJ1-2; no DNA check was done on the table's D call, TRBD1. TRBV21-1 is deemed a pseudogene. The CDR3 contains 16 residues. In DNA, the CDR3 is TGTGCCAGCAGCAAAGGTGGACATAACTTTAACTATGGCTACACCTTC. Its translation is CASSKGGHNFNYGYTF.

The J gene is TRBJ1-6, the V gene TRBV19; maybe TRBD1 (6 bases). From germline, CDR1 is LNHDA and CDR2 SQIVND (reference sequence). Between the trimmed V and J ends, which lost 7 bases and 6 bases, there was a span of 16 bases. The CDR3 consists of 15 residues. CDR3 protein: CASKRGGRGNSPLHF. The CDR3 coding sequence is TGTGCCAGTAAGAGGGGGGGCAGGGGTAATTCACCCCTCCACTTT. Filled out from reference TRBV19 and TRBJ1-6, the complete variable domain reads DGGITQSPKYLFRKEGQNVTLSCEQNLNHDAMYWYRQDPGQGLRLIYYSQIVNDFQKGDIAEGYSVSREKKESFPLTVTSAQKNPTAFYLCASKRGGRGNSPLHFGNGTRLTVT.

The genes are TRBV28 and TRBJ1-1, with a possible D match to TRBD1 (6 bases). Germline assignment: CDR1 MDHEN and CDR2 SYDVKM. The V end lost 6 bases, the J end lost 10 bases, and 15 bases lay between the germline ends. The CDR3 is made up of 12 amino acids. CDR3 bases: TGTGCCAGCAGATCTGAGGGGGGGAGAGCTTTCTTT. Its translation is CASRSEGGRAFF.

This clone has more than one count but fewer than ten. V and J are TRBV7-2 and TRBJ2-3; D assignment may be TRBD1 or TRBD2 (5 bases each). The CDR3 has 13 amino acids. Between the trimmed V and J ends, which lost 5 bases and 3 bases, there was a span of 9 bases. Germline V gene lookup returns CDR1 SGHTA and CDR2 FQGNSA. The CDR3 region is CASSPGATDTQYF. CDR3 sequence (DNA): TGTGCCAGCAGCCCCGGGGCGACAGATACGCAGTATTTT.

V usage is TRBV7-3 and J usage is TRBJ2-5, with unresolved D. Trimming removed 0 bases at V and 0 bases at J, with 5 bases between. There are 14 residues in the CDR3. Germline V CDR1 and CDR2: SGHTA, FQGTGA. CDR3 loop: CASSLTGDQETQYF. The CDR3 DNA follows: TGTGCCAGCAGCTTAACGGGCGACCAAGAGACCCAGTACTTC.

This clone was found once. This rearrangement joins TRBV4-3 to TRBJ2-1, with TRBD2 matching over 13 bases. With V trimmed by 3 bases and J by 12 bases, 14 bases remained unmatched. The CDR3 runs to 17 residues. Germline CDR1 reads LGHNA; CDR2 reads YSLEER. The CDR3, as DNA: TGCGCCAGCAGCCATGCGACCGGGACTAGCGGGGTAATGGTGCAGTTCTTC. Translating gives CASSHATGTSGVMVQFF.

CDR3 DNA sequence: TGTGCCAGCAGTTATACAGGGGTCGCCTCCTACGAGCAGTACTTC. It encodes CASSYTGVASYEQYF. The V call is TRBV6-5, the J call TRBJ2-7; 7 bases agree with TRBD1. From germline, CDR1 is MNHEY and CDR2 SVGAGI. The CDR3 runs to 15 residues. V was pared by 3 bases and J by 0 bases, with 5 bases of the junction left unmatched.

The chain links TRBV28 to TRBJ1-6, with D tentatively TRBD1 (5 bases). The CDR3 spans 14 residues. Trimming took off 3 bases at V and 10 bases at J, with 13 bases between the two ends. Germline CDR1 reads MDHEN; CDR2 reads SYDVKM. The CDR3: CASSLGQGWSPLHF. The CDR3 DNA is TGTGCCAGCAGTTTGGGTCAGGGTTGGTCACCCCTCCACTTT.

This clone occurred a few times. V usage is TRBV5-1 and J usage is TRBJ2-5; D gene uncertain. V lost 0 bases and J 1 base, leaving 7 bases between the germline ends. Germline V lookup: CDR1 SGHRS, CDR2 YFSETQ. CDR3 length: 14 amino acids. The CDR3 loop reads CASSLGRLQETQYF. The CDR3 bases are TGCGCCAGCAGCTTGGGGCGTCTCCAAGAGACCCAGTACTTC.